The clone carrying this TCR beta chain was seen a single time. Under the authors' procedure: The authors estimated nucleated cell counts from reference gene primer amplification. TCRdb keeps only in-frame clones here, not all; method: immunoSEQ multiplex PCR. That table is the source of V, J and clone size, and D and trimming were worked out from the DNA. The data hold approximately 150,000 clones, with around 80% observed a single time. These data belong to a study of blood T cell repertoires in COVID-19. CDR3 size: 15 residues. The germline gives CDR1 SGHNT, CDR2 YENEEA. Deletions cut 5 bases from V and 1 base from J, with 14 bases between.

Sequencing was carried out using peripheral blood. The chain combines TRBV11-3 with TRBJ1-1; tentatively, D is TRBD1 (5 bases). This TCR derives from a man between 60 and 75 years old with active or convalescent COVID-19. For the CDR3, the DNA is TGTGCCAGCAGCCCAGTCTTTCAGGGGAACACTGAAGCTTTCTTT. It yields the protein CASSPVFQGNTEAFF.